This entry lists 2 T cell receptor beta chains sequenced from one sample in a study of blood T cell repertoires in COVID-19 (dated by TCRdb to the early 2020s). Library method: the immunoSEQ multiplex PCR assay. TCRdb took this table from immuneACCESS and kept in-frame rearrangements with V and J called. Such tables lack part of the clones; where checked against another copy, unresolved V genes explain under half of the gap, and the rest is unexplained. The sample table lists 200,000 to 300,000 clones, 84% of them with a count of one. The ten largest clones add up to around 2% of the sample. The sequenced sample was peripheral blood. The receptors shown here come from a man aged 40-55 years who had recovered from COVID-19.

This clone has just a few counts. The chain is built from TRBV30 and TRBJ2-5, with 10 positions matching TRBD1. This CDR3 has 16 residues. CDR1 and CDR2 (germline): GTSNPN, SVGIG (reference sequence). The trim removed 0 bases at V and 5 bases at J, leaving 9 bases unmatched. The CDR3 DNA reads TGTGCCTGGAGTGTACGGGACAGGGGCATTACGGAGACCCAGTACTTC. The encoded protein is CAWSVRDRGITETQYF.

This chain connects TRBV6-2 or TRBV6-3 to TRBJ1-2; 8 bases line up with TRBD1. CDR1 and CDR2 from the germline V gene are MNHEY and SVGEGT. With V trimmed by 4 bases and J by 3 bases, 1 base remained unmatched. The CDR3 is 13 residues long. The CDR3 region has the DNA TGTGCCAGCAGTTCGACAGGGGACTATGGCTACACCTTC. It encodes CASSSTGDYGYTF.